The present entry profiles one TCR beta chain with its context. Its antigen is not known. The data are from a study of T cell responses to AZD1222 COVID-19 vaccine. Study observations and caveats: Vaccine-associated CD4 TCRs ranged over spike, dominating at 160-218 and 743-854. Repertoire collection took place solely once the T cell response had peaked. The sample set comprised mostly white British donors with more females, and clonal diversity was possibly underestimated. Seropositive status at baseline applied to only a handful of AZD1222 recipients.

CDR3 length equals 16 residues. V shed 10 bases, J shed 3 bases, and the junction held 16 bases outside the gene matches. From germline, CDR1 is SGHTA and CDR2 FQGTGA. TCRdb's table, derived via immunoSEQ multiplex PCR, lists solely in-frame clones and lacks some. The table lists tens of thousands of clones, roughly 89% of them singletons. The chain uses TRBV7-3 and TRBJ2-7, with TRBD2 matching 9 bases. This clonotype was sampled from an adult who received the AZD1222 COVID-19 vaccine. The sample was peripheral blood, taken 28 days after the second AZD1222 dose. The CDR3 protein is CANKLAGIERGYEQYV. In nucleotides, the CDR3 is TGTGCCAACAAACTAGCGGGTATAGAAAGGGGCTACGAGCAGTACGTC.